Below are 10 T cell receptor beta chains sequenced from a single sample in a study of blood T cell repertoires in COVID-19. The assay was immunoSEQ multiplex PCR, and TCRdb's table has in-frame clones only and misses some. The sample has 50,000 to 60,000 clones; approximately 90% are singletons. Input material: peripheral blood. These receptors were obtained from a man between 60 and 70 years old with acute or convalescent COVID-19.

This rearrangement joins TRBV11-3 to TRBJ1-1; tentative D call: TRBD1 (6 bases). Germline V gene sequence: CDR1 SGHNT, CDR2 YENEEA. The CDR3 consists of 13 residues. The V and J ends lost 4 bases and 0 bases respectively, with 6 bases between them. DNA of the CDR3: TGTGCCAGCAGCTGGACAGTGAACACTGAAGCTTTCTTT. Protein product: CASSWTVNTEAFF.

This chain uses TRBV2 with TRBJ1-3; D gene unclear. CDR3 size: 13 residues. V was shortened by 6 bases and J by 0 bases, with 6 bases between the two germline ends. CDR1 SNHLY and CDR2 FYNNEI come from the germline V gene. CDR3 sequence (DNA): TGTGCCAGCAGCGTGAGCTCTGGAAACACCATATATTTT. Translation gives CASSVSSGNTIYF.

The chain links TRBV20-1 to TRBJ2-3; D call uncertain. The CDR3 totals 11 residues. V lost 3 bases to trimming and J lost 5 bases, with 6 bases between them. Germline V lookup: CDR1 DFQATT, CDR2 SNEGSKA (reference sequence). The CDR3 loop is CSARQKDTQYF. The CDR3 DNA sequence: TGCAGTGCTAGGCAGAAAGATACGCAGTATTTT.

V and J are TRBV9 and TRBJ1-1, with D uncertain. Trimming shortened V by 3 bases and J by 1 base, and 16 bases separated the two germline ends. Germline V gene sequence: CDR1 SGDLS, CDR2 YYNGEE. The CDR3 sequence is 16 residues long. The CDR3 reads CASSASLGVKNTEAFF. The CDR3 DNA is TGTGCCAGCAGCGCAAGCTTGGGAGTGAAGAACACTGAAGCTTTCTTT.

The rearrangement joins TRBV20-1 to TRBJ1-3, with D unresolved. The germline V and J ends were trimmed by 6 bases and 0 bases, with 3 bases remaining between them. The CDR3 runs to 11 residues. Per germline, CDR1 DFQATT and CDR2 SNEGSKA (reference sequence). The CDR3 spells CSASSGNTIYF. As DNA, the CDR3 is TGCAGTGCGAGCTCTGGAAACACCATATATTTT.

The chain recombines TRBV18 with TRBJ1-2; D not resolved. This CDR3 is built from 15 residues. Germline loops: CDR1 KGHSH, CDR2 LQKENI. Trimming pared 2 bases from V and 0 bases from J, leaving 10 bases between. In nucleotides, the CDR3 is TGTGCCAGCTCACCAGGAGGGCCGGCTAACTATGGCTACACCTTC. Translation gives CASSPGGPANYGYTF.

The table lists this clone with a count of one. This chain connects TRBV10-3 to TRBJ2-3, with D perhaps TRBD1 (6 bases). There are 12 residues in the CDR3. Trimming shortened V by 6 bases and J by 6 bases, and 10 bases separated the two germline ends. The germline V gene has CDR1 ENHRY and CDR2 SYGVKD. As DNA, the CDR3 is TGTGCCATCAGCGAAACAGGGGATACGCAGTATTTT. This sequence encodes CAISETGDTQYF.

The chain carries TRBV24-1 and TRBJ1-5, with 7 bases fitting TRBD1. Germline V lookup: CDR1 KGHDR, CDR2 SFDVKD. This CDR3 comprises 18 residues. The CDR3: CDPDGSGGKGRLNQPQHF. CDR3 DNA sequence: TGTGACCCCGATGGATCAGGGGGGAAAGGACGACTCAATCAGCCCCAGCATTTT.

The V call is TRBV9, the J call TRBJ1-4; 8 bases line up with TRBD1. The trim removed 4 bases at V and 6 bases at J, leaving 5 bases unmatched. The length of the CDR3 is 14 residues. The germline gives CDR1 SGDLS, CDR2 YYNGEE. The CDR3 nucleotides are TGTGCCAGCAGCCCGGACAGGGTATATGAAAAACTGTTTTTT. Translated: CASSPDRVYEKLFF.

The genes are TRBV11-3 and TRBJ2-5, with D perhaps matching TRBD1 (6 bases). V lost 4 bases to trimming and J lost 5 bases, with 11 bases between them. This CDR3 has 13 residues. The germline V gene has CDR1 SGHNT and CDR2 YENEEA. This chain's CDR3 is CASSSYREETQYF. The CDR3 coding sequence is TGTGCCAGCAGCTCCTACAGGGAGGAGACCCAGTACTTC. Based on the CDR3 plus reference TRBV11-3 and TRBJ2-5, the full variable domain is EAGVVQSPRYKIIEKKQPVAFWCNPISGHNTLYWYLQNLGQGPELLIRYENEEAVDDSQLPKDRFSAERLKGVDSTLKIQPAELGDSAVYLCASSSYREETQYFGPGTRLLVL.